This T cell receptor (beta chain) stems from a study of shared clonotypes between healthy human individuals. Study background: The cohort had a couple of women and a few men, ages 18 to 49.

The trim removed 6 bases at V and 8 bases at J, leaving 8 bases unmatched. Germline CDR1 reads MDHEN; CDR2 reads SYDVKM. This CDR3 is built from 14 residues. General observations from the study: Specimens sampled were limited to blood, with tissue repertoires likely differing.

Sequencing used immunoSEQ multiplex PCR; TCRdb keeps in-frame clones, though not all of them. The repertoire holds about 2,500,000 clones, with more than 80% as singletons. Concerning this clone itself: No antigen is known for it.

This clonotype originated in a man between 18 and 29 years old in good health. The chain carries TRBV28 and TRBJ1-4; the match to TRBD1 covers 8 bases. The sequenced material came from naive CD4+ T cells sorted from blood. Subset described: CD45RA+ positively selected. The CDR3 bases are TGTGCCAGCAGGACAGGGGACGTACGAGAAAAACTGTTTTTT. It specifies CASRTGDVREKLFF.